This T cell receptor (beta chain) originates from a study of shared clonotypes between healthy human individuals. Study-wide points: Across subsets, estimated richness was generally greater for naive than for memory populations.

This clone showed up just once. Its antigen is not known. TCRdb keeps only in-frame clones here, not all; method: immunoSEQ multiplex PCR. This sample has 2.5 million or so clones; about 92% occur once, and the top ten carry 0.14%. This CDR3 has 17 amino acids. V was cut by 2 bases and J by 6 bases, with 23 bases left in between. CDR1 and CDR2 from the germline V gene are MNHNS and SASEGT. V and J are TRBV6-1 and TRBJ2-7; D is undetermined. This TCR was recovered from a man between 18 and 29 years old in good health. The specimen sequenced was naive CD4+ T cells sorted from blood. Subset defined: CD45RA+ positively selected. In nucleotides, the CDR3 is TGTGCCAGCAGTGAATTAGCAGTTACAATAGCACCGGGCGAGCAGTACTTC. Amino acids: CASSELAVTIAPGEQYF.